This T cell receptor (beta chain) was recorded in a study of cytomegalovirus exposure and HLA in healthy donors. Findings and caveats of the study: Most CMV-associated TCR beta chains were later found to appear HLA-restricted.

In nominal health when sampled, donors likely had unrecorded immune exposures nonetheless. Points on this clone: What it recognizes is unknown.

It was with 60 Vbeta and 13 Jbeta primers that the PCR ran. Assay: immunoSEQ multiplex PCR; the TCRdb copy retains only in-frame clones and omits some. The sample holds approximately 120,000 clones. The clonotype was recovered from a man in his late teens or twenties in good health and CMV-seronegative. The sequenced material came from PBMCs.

Here the CDR3 reads CASGRVPYEQYF. DNA of the CDR3: TGTGCCAGCGGGAGGGTACCCTACGAGCAGTACTTC. The chain combines TRBV6-1 with TRBJ2-7; 7 nucleotides agree with TRBD2. With V trimmed by 8 bases and J by 2 bases, 3 bases remained unmatched. The CDR3 loop spans 12 amino acids. The germline gives CDR1 MNHNS, CDR2 SASEGT.